This TCR beta chain was sequenced in a study of T-cell memory formation after mild COVID-19. MiXCR, applied by TCRdb to the 5' RACE reads, yields one record per CDR3 protein. The sample shows around 250,000 distinct CDR3 sequences, 15% of them seen only once. The source material was PBMCs or a T cell subset sorted from them (not recorded which). This TCR came from an adult woman who had mild COVID-19 (a few samples of this study predate the infection). Cell type and time point are not known.

CDR3 nucleotide sequence: TGTGCCACCACTGGACAGGGGGCCGGGGAGCTGTTTTTT. It translates to CATTGQGAGELFF. The chain joins TRBV24-1 to TRBJ2-2; 10 bases line up with TRBD1. CDR1 is KGHDR, CDR2 SFDVKD, per germline. The CDR3 spans 13 residues. The junction had 2 bases not matched to a gene; V was cut back by 8 bases and J by 6 bases.